This TCR beta chain was recovered during a study of T cells in Graves' hyperthyroidism and ophthalmopathy. RNA transcripts provided the source from which TCR beta CDR3 regions were amplified. The TCR CDR3 first-round RT-PCR relied on the HTBI primer set. TCRdb re-called the multiplex PCR reads through MiXCR, storing one row per CDR3 protein. Counted here are more than 600,000 distinct CDR3 sequences, approximately 16% occurring once; the ten biggest clones make up around 8%. This clonotype was counted at least ten times. Germline V gene lookup returns CDR1 MNHNS and CDR2 SASEGT. Deletions cut 10 bases from V and 8 bases from J, with 20 bases between. The CDR3 is 14 residues long.

The sequenced sample consisted of blood. The chain employs TRBV6-1 and TRBJ1-4; no reliable D call. The clonotype comes from a man younger than 30 with Graves' hyperthyroidism. The CDR3 region is CATNLRALEEKLFF. CDR3 coding DNA: TGTGCCACTAACCTCCGGGCCTTGGAGGAAAAACTGTTTTTT.